The source of this T cell receptor (beta chain) is a study of identical twins. TCRdb reprocessed the 5' RACE reads via MiXCR and lists one record per CDR3 protein. This sample has just under 550,000 distinct CDR3 sequences; roughly 15% occur once, and the top ten carry less than 0.5%. This CDR3 is 14 amino acids long. Germline CDR1 SNHLY, CDR2 FYNNEI. V was clipped by 3 bases and J by 9 bases; unmatched bases: 7. The sample also formed part of further work on yellow fever vaccine responses in identical twins.

The sequenced sample consisted of CD4+ T cells sorted from blood. The TCR was taken from a woman between 18 and 29 years old in good health. The chain combines TRBV2 with TRBJ2-1, with 8 bases that match TRBD2. Here the CDR3 DNA reads TGTGCCAGCAGTGAGCGGTTACTAGCGGTTGAGCAGTTCTTC. It codes for CASSERLLAVEQFF.